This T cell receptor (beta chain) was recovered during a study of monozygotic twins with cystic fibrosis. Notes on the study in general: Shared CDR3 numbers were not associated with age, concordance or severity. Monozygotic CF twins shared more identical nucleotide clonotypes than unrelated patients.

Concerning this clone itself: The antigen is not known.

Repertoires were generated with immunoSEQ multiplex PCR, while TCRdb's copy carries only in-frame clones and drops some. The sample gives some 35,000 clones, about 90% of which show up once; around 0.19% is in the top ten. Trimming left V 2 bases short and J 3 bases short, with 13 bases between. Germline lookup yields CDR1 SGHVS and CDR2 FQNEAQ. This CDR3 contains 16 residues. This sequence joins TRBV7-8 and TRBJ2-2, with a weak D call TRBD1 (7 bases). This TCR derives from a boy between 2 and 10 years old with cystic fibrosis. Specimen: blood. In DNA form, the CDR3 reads TGTGCCAGCAGCTTAAGCGGCAGGGGGGACACCGGGGAGCTGTTTTTT. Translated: CASSLSGRGDTGELFF.